This T cell receptor (beta chain) was obtained from a study of T-cell reconstitution after alpha-beta-depleted transplantation in children. Unique molecular identifiers tagged the TCRbeta library. TCRdb ran MiXCR on the PCR reads and lists one entry per CDR3 protein. The sample has under 350,000 distinct CDR3 sequences; 9.9% are singletons. The V gene end was trimmed by 3 bases and the J gene end by 5 bases; junction bases not matched to a gene: 4. The CDR3 has 15 residues. Germline loops: CDR1 MGHDK, CDR2 SYGVNS. Source: PBMCs from the stem cell graft donor, taken from the stem cell graft. The chain links TRBV25-1 to TRBJ2-5; 12 nucleotides line up with TRBD2. This receptor was taken from a human donor who donated a stem cell graft to a child with SCID. DNA for the CDR3: TGTGCCAGCAGTGACTGGACTAGCGGGGCGGAGACCCAGTACTTC. Its translation: CASSDWTSGAETQYF.